Listed below are T cell receptor beta chains from one sample, sequenced in a study of T cell changes during pregnancy in multiple sclerosis. Generated by immunoSEQ multiplex PCR, the TCRdb table keeps only in-frame clones and is missing some. There are some 60,000 clones in the sample; 90% occur only once, and 2.2% lies in the top ten. Sequenced material: peripheral blood, taken in the first trimester of pregnancy. Receptors were obtained from a female donor in good health, enrolled as a control in a pregnancy study. The CDR3 runs from the conserved cysteine through the conserved F or W.

V,J,CDR3
TRBV28,TRBJ2-7,CASSLTTGGLSYEQYF
TRBV2,TRBJ1-6,CASTSGLYSPLHF
TRBV7-6,TRBJ1-2,CASSLASRRGWVSYGYTF
TRBV11-2,TRBJ2-3,CASSPSGVVDTQYF
TRBV4-2,TRBJ1-3,CASSQVWGVGNTIYF
TRBV27,TRBJ2-1,CASSLSEGNEQFF
TRBV10-1,TRBJ2-1,CASSEVAGVGQFF
TRBV10-3,TRBJ1-1,CAQRGGKNTEAFF
TRBV5-6,TRBJ2-2,CASSLAAQGTRELFF
TRBV7-9,TRBJ1-2,CASSLPGQGIRGYTF
TRBV6-5,TRBJ2-7,CASSYGFHRGDLEQYF
TRBV6-5,TRBJ2-1,CASSYSRRDGRNEQFF
TRBV5-5,TRBJ2-5,CASSLFPQEYQYF
TRBV4-2,TRBJ1-3,CASSQDPFSGNTIYF
TRBV7-2,TRBJ1-2,CASSFPDRVYGYTF
TRBV21-1,TRBJ2-5,CASSFQLAGGPEGETQYF
TRBV10-3,TRBJ2-1,CAINRDRELDGEQFF
TRBV15,TRBJ1-5,CATSRPGRNQPQHF
TRBV28,TRBJ2-5,CASSSPSGAETQYF
TRBV5-1,TRBJ2-1,CASSREPGLAGFEQFF
TRBV9,TRBJ1-2,CASSQTGGYGYTF
TRBV13,TRBJ2-7,CASSLQNEQYF
TRBV2,TRBJ2-5,CASSELREETQYF
TRBV19,TRBJ2-2,CASSISGELFF
TRBV27,TRBJ2-3,CASSPPYPGDTTDTQYF
TRBV18,TRBJ2-7,CASSPPGTVHEQYF
TRBV18,TRBJ2-7,CASSPGTTSYEQYF
TRBV6-6,TRBJ1-3,CASSYSIGQRNTIYF
TRBV14,TRBJ2-7,CASSPTGQGLQYYEQYF
TRBV6-5,TRBJ2-3,CASSITSSTDTQYF
TRBV15,TRBJ2-5,CATSSQTGGAETQYF
TRBV30,TRBJ2-5,CAWKSGLAVQETQYF
TRBV6-4,TRBJ2-4,CASETPQGTTYHKNIQYF
TRBV7-9,TRBJ2-5,CASSPILAGGETQYF
TRBV6-5,TRBJ1-1,CASSYSSTGNTEAFF
TRBV6-4,TRBJ2-3,CASSATSGGTDTQYF
TRBV2,TRBJ2-1,CASSAGGLAGSYNEQFF
TRBV19,TRBJ2-1,CATRGLAVYNEQFF
TRBV10-3,TRBJ1-2,CAIRMNRGLDYGYTF
TRBV1,TRBJ2-7,CTSSPPGLAVPFYEQYF
TRBV7-9,TRBJ2-5,CASSQKILASSQETQYF
TRBV7-6,TRBJ2-1,CASSLRLWANSYNEQFF
TRBV19,TRBJ2-7,CASSIAPASSYEQYF
TRBV7-9,TRBJ1-1,CASSPKGLNTEAFF
TRBV30,TRBJ2-5,CAWQRTGVQETQYF